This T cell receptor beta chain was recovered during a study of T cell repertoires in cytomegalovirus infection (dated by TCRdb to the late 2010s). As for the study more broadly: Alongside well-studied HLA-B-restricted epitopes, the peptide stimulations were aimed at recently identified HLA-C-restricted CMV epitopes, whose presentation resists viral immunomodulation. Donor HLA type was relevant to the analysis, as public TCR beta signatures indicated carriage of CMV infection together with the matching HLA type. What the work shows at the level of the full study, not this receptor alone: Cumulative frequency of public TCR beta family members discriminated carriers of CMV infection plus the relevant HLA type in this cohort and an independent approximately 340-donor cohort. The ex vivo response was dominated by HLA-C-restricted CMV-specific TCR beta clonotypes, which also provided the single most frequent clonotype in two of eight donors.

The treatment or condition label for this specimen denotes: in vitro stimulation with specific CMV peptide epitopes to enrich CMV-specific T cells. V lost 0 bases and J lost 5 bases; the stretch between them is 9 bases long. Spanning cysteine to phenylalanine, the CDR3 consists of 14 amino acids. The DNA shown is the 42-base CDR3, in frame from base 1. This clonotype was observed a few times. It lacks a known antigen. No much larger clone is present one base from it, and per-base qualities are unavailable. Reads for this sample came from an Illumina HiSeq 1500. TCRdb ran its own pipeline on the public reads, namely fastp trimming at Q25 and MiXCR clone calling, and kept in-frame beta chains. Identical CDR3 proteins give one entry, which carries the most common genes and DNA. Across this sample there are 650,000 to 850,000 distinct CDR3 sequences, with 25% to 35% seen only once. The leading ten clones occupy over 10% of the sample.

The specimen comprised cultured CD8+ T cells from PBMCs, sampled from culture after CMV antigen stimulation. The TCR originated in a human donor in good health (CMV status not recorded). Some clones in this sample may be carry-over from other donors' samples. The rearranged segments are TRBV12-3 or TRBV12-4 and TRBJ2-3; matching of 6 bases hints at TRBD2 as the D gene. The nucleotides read TGTGCCAGCAGTTTAGCTAGCGGAAGAGATACGCAGTATTTT. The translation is CASSLASGRDTQYF.